The 5 T cell receptor beta chains below were found in one sample sequenced in a study of blood T cell repertoires in COVID-19. Repertoires were generated with immunoSEQ multiplex PCR, while TCRdb's copy carries only in-frame clones and drops some. The sample lists approximately 100,000 clones, around 87% occurring once. The sequencing sample was made of peripheral blood. The receptor source for this set is a man in his fifties or sixties with acute or convalescent COVID-19.

The table lists this clone with a few counts. The CDR3 region is CASSQTGTSGADTQYF. CDR3 in DNA: TGTGCCAGCAGCCAAACCGGGACTAGCGGGGCGGATACGCAGTATTTT. V usage is TRBV3-1 (or the pseudogene TRBV3-2) and J usage is TRBJ2-3, with TRBD2 matching over 13 bases. The CDR3 totals 16 residues. CDR1 and CDR2 from the germline V gene are LGHDT and YNNKEL (reference sequence). The V gene end was trimmed by 2 bases and the J gene end by 6 bases; junction bases not matched to a gene: 5.

This clone was observed a few times. CDR3 loop: CASSQVGRETQYF. Written as DNA, the CDR3 is TGCGCCAGCAGCCAAGTTGGTCGGGAGACCCAGTACTTC. V and J are TRBV4-1 and TRBJ2-5; D is undetermined. CDR1 is MGHRA and CDR2 is YSYEKL in the germline V gene. This CDR3 has 13 residues. The V end was cut by 1 base, the J end by 5 bases, with 8 bases between.

The gene calls are TRBV5-4 and TRBJ2-1, with D tentatively TRBD2 (5 bases). The V gene lost 0 bases and the J gene lost 10 bases, with 8 bases spanning the gap. Germline V gene sequence: CDR1 SGHNT, CDR2 YYREEE (reference sequence). There are 12 residues in the CDR3. CDR3 sequence: CASSLEQREQFF. Written as DNA, the CDR3 is TGTGCCAGCAGCTTGGAGCAGCGGGAGCAGTTCTTC.

The chain recombines TRBV3-1 (or the pseudogene TRBV3-2) with TRBJ2-5; D not certain. Germline CDR1 LGHDT, CDR2 YNNKEL (reference sequence). Between the trimmed V and J ends, which lost 4 bases and 4 bases, there was a span of 7 bases. This CDR3 is built from 12 residues. The CDR3 sequence is CASSPRGETQYF. Here the CDR3 DNA reads TGTGCCAGCAGCCCTCGAGGAGAGACCCAGTACTTC.

The V and J genes are TRBV15 and TRBJ2-5, with a possible D match to TRBD1 (6 bases). The CDR3 has 15 amino acids. CDR1 LNHNV and CDR2 YYDKDF come from the germline V gene (reference sequence). V was shortened by 1 base and J by 4 bases, with 13 bases between the two germline ends. CDR3 loop: CATSRVPGHRETQYF. DNA for the CDR3: TGTGCCACCAGCAGAGTACCGGGACACCGAGAGACCCAGTACTTC.